This is a list of T cell receptor beta chains from one sample in a study of sequential checkpoint blockade in melanoma. Assay used: immunoSEQ multiplex PCR; TCRdb lists only in-frame clones, some missing. The table lists approximately 21,000 clones, roughly four fifths of them singletons. Sequencing used CD8+ T cells sorted from blood (inferred from file names), obtained from a patient given nivolumab and ipilimumab in sequence. Receptor source: a human donor with melanoma. The CDR3 runs from the conserved cysteine through the conserved F or W. A D gene is named only where the DNA matches it firmly. Only some rows state a clone size, as once, few, many or a class for expanded clones.

NA	TRBJ2-1	TRBD2	TRBV5-6	TGTGCCAGCAGCTTGCGGTCTAGCGGGAGCAATGAGCAGTTCTTC	CASSLRSSGSNEQFF
NA	TRBJ2-1	TRBD2	TRBV18	TGTGCCAGCTCACTACTAGCGGACGACAATGAGCAGTTCTTC	CASSLLADDNEQFF
NA	TRBJ2-1	TRBD2	TRBV2	TGTGCCAGCCTTTCGGGACTAGCGGGGGGGAATGAGCAGTTCTTC	CASLSGLAGGNEQFF
few	TRBJ2-7	TRBD1	TRBV10-3	TGTGCCATCAGTGAAAGAGGGACAGGGGGATACGAGCAGTACTTC	CAISERGTGGYEQYF
NA	TRBJ1-1	NA	TRBV21-1	TGTGCCAGCAGCAAAGGGGGGGGTAGGGGACCTGAGGGAGCTTTCTTT	CASSKGGGRGPEGAFF
NA	TRBJ2-5	TRBD2	TRBV28	TGTGCCAGCAGTTTATATAATAGCGGGAGGGCCCCGGAGACCCAGTACTTC	CASSLYNSGRAPETQYF
NA	TRBJ1-2	TRBD1	TRBV19	TGTGCCAGTAGTATCCGCTCGACAGGGGCTAACTATGGCTACACCTTC	CASSIRSTGANYGYTF
NA	TRBJ1-5	TRBD1	TRBV13	TGTGCCAGCCGGCAGGGGGCCCTAAGCAATCAGCCCCAGCATTTT	CASRQGALSNQPQHF
NA	TRBJ1-5	NA	TRBV6-6	TGTGCCACCGGTAATAATCAGCCCCAGCATTTT	CATGNNQPQHF
NA	TRBJ2-5	NA	TRBV5-6	TGTGCCTGGAGCGGGTGGAGGGACCAAGAGACCCAGTACTTC	CAWSGWRDQETQYF
NA	TRBJ2-3	TRBD2	TRBV7-9	TGTGCCAGCAGCAAACTAGCGGGTGGCACAGATACGCAGTATTTT	CASSKLAGGTDTQYF
once	TRBJ1-1	TRBD1	TRBV7-2	TGTGCCAGCAGCTTCGAACCGGGACAGGGTGAAGCTTTCTTT	CASSFEPGQGEAFF
NA	TRBJ2-5	TRBD1	TRBV30	TGTGCCTTACAGGGGGAGAGTGAGACCCAGTACTTC	CALQGESETQYF
NA	TRBJ2-1	TRBD2	TRBV29-1	TGCAGCGTTGAATACGGGGGGAATGAGCAGTTCTTC	CSVEYGGNEQFF
NA	TRBJ2-1	TRBD2	TRBV7-2	TGTGCCAGCAGCGGGGGGACTAGCGGGAGGCAGATCTTC	CASSGGTSGRQIF
NA	TRBJ2-7	TRBD1	TRBV5-1	TGCGCCAGCAGGACCGGGACAGTCTCCTACGAGCAGTACTTC	CASRTGTVSYEQYF
NA	TRBJ1-5	NA	TRBV7-2	TGTGCCAGCAGCTTGCAGGGAGGGTATAGCAATCAGCCCCAGCATTTT	CASSLQGGYSNQPQHF
NA	TRBJ2-1	NA	TRBV5-1	TGCGCCAGCAGCTTGGAGGCTAGCGTCTACAATGAGCAGTTCTTC	CASSLEASVYNEQFF
once	TRBJ2-1	NA	TRBV28	TGTGCCAGCAGTTTCTCCCAGGGGGGTTACAATGAGCAGTTCTTC	CASSFSQGGYNEQFF
NA	TRBJ1-2	NA	TRBV30	TGTGCCTGGGGGCGCAGGCTCACCTTC	CAWGRRLTF
NA	TRBJ2-5	TRBD1	TRBV18	TGTGCCAGCTCTATATCCGGGACAGAAGAGACCCAGTACTTC	CASSISGTEETQYF
few	TRBJ2-1	TRBD2	TRBV15	TGTGCCACCAGCAGAGAAATAGCGGGAGGAAACAATGAGCAGTTCTTC	CATSREIAGGNNEQFF
NA	TRBJ2-7	NA	TRBV27	TGTGCCAGCAGTACCTCCGGGACACCCTACGAGCAGTACTTC	CASSTSGTPYEQYF
NA	TRBJ1-1	NA	TRBV30	TGTGCCTGGAAAAGAGCGAACACTGAAGCTTTCTTT	CAWKRANTEAFF
NA	TRBJ2-5	TRBD2	TRBV11-3	TGTGCCAGCAGCTTAGACTGGGGACTAGCGGGAGGGGCGACCCAGTACTTC	CASSLDWGLAGGATQYF